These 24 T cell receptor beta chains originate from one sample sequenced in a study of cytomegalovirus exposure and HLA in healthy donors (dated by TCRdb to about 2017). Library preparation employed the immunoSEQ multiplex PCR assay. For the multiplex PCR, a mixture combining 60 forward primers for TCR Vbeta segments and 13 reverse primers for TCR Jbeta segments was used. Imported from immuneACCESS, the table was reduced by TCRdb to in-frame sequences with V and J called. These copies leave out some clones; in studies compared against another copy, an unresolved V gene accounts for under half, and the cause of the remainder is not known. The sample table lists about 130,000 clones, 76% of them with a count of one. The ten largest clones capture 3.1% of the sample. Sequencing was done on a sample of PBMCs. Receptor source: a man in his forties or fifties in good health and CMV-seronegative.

CDR3: CASSLAPGQYNEQFF. Written as DNA, the CDR3 is TGTGCCAGCAGCTTGGCGCCGGGACAATACAATGAGCAGTTCTTC. The gene calls are TRBV11-2 and TRBJ2-1; the D gene is possibly TRBD1 (6 bases). The germline gives CDR1 SGHAT, CDR2 FQNNGV. The V end was cut by 3 bases, the J end by 4 bases, with 13 bases between. The CDR3 length is 15 residues.

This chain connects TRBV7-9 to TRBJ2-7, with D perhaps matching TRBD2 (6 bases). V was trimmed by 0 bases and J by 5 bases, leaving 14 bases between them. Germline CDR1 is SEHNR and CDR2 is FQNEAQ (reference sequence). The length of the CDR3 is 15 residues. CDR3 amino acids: CASSLAQGGNNEQYF. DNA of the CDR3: TGTGCCAGCAGCTTAGCGCAGGGAGGCAATAACGAGCAGTACTTC.

Here the CDR3 reads CASSLGQGVDEQYF. The CDR3 bases are TGTGCCAGCAGCTTAGGACAGGGTGTCGACGAGCAGTACTTC. The chain recombines TRBV7-9 with TRBJ2-7; TRBD1 matches 7 bases. V trimming: 1 base; J trimming: 5 bases; junction bases outside the gene matches: 5. Per germline, CDR1 SEHNR and CDR2 FQNEAQ (reference sequence). The CDR3 runs to 14 residues.

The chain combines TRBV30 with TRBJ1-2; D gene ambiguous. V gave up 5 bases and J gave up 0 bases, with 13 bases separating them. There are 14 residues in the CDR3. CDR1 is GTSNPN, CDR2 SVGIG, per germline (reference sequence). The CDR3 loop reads CAWGGYPANYGYTF. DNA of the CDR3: TGTGCCTGGGGTGGGTACCCAGCTAACTATGGCTACACCTTC.

The CDR3 sequence: CASSPTKGVGSYNEQFF. As DNA, the CDR3 is TGTGCCAGCAGCCCAACCAAGGGGGTGGGTTCCTACAATGAGCAGTTCTTC. V is TRBV5-4 and J is TRBJ2-1, with a possible D match to TRBD1 (6 bases). Trimming took 4 bases from V and 1 from J, leaving 18 bases between them. This CDR3 spans 17 amino acids. Germline V gene data show CDR1 as SGHNT and CDR2 as YYREEE (reference sequence).

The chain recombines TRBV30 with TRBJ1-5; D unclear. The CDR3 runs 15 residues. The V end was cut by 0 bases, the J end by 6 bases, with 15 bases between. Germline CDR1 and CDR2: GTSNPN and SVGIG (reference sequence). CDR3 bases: TGTGCCTGGAGTGTACCGGGGATGGCGGGTCAGCCCCAGCATTTT. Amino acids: CAWSVPGMAGQPQHF.

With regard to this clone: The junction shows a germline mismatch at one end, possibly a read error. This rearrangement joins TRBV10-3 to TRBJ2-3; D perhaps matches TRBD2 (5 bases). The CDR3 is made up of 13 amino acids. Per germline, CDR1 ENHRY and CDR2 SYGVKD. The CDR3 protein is CAISGASRDTQYF. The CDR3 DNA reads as TGTGCCATCAGTGGGGCTAGCAGAGATACGCAGTATTTT.

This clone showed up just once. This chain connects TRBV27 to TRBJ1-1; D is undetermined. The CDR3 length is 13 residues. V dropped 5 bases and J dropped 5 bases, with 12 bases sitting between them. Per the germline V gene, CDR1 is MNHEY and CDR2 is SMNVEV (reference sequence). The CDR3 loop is CASSPEGRTEAFF. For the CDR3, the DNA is TGTGCCAGCAGTCCCGAGGGTCGGACTGAAGCTTTCTTT.

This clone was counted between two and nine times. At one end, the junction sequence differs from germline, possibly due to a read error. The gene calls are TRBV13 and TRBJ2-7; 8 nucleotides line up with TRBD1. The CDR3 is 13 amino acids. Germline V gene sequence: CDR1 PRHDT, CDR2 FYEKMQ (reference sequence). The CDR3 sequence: CASSLDGRGHQSF. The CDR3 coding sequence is TGTGCCAGCAGCTTAGATGGCAGGGGGCATCAATCCTTC.

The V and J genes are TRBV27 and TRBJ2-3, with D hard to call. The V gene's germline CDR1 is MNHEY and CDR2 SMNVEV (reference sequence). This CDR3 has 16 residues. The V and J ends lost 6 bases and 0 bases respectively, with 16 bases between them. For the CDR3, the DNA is TGTGCCAGCAGCGGGTACCTACAACGTAGCACAGATACGCAGTATTTT. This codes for CASSGYLQRSTDTQYF.

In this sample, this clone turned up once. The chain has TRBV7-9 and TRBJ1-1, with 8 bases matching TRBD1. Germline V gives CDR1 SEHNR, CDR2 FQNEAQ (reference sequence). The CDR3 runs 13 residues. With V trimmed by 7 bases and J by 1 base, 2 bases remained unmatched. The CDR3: CASTGTGNTEAFF. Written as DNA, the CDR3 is TGTGCCAGCACCGGGACAGGGAACACTGAAGCTTTCTTT.

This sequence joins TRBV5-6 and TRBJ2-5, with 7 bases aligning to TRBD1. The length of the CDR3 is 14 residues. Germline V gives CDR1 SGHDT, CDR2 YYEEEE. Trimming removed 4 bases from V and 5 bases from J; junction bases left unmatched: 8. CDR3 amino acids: CASSIRQGRETQYF. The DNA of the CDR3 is TGTGCCAGCAGCATAAGACAGGGTAGGGAGACCCAGTACTTC. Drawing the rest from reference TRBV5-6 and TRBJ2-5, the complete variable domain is DAGVTQSPTHLIKTRGQQVTLRCSPKSGHDTVSWYQQALGQGPQFIFQYYEEEERQRGNFPDRFSGHQFPNYSSELNVNALLLGDSALYLCASSIRQGRETQYFGPGTRLLVL.

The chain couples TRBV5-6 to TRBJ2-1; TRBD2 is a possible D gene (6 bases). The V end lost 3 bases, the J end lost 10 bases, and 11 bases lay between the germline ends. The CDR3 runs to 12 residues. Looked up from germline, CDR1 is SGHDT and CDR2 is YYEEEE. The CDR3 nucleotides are TGTGCCAGCAGCTGGACTACGCAGGAGCAGTTCTTC. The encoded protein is CASSWTTQEQFF.

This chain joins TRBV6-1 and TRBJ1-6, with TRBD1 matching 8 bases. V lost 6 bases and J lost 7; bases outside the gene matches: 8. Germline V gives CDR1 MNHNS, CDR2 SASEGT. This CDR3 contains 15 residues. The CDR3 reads CASRPTTGGNSPLHF. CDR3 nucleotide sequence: TGTGCCAGCAGGCCAACCACAGGGGGAAATTCACCCCTCCACTTT.

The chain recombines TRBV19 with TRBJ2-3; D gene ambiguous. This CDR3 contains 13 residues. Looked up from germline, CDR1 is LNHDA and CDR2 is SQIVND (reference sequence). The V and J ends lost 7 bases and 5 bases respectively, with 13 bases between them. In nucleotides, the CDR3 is TGTGCCAGTAATACCCCCGGTGGAGATACGCAGTATTTT. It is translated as CASNTPGGDTQYF.

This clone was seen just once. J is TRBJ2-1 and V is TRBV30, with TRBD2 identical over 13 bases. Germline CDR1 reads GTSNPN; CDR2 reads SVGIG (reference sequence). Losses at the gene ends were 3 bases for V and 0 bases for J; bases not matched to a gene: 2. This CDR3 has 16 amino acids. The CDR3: CAWSTSGGASYNEQFF. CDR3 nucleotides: TGTGCCTGGAGCACTAGCGGGGGGGCCTCCTACAATGAGCAGTTCTTC.

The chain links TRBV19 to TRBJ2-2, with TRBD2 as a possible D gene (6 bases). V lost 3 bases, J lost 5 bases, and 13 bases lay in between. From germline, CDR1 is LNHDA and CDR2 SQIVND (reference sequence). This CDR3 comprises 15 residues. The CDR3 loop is CASSMGGSVTGELFF. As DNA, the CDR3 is TGTGCCAGTAGTATGGGAGGCAGCGTTACCGGGGAGCTGTTTTTT.

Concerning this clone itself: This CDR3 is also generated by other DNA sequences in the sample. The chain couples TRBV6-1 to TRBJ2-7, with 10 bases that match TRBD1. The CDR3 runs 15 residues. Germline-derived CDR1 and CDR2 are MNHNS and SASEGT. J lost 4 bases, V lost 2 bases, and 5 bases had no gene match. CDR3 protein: CASSEPGQGSYEQYF. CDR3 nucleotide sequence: TGTGCCAGCAGTGAACCGGGACAGGGGAGTTACGAGCAGTACTTC.

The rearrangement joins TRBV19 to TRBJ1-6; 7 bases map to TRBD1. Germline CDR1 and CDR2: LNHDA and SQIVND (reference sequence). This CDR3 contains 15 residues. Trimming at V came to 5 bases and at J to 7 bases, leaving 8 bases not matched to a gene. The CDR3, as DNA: TGTGCCAGTAGTGTGGTGGGGACAGACAATTCACCCCTCCACTTT. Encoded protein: CASSVVGTDNSPLHF.

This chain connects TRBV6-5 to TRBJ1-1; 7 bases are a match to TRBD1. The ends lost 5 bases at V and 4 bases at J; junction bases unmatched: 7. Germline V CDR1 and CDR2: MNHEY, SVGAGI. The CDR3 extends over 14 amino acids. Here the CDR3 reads CASSPRTGPTEAFF. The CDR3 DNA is TGTGCCAGCAGTCCCCGGACAGGTCCCACTGAAGCTTTCTTT.

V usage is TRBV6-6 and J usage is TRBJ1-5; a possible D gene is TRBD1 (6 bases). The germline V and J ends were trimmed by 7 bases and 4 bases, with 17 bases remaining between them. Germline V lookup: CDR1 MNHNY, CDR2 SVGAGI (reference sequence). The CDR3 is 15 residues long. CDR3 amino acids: CASTRPGGLNQPQHF. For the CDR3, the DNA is TGTGCCAGCACCCGCCCGGGGGGCCTAAATCAGCCCCAGCATTTT.

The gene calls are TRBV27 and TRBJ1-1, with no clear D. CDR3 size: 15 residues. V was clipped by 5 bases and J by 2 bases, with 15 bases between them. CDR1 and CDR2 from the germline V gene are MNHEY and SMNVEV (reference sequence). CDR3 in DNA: TGTGCCAGCAGTACCCCCTCGACGGGTAACACTGAAGCTTTCTTT. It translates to CASSTPSTGNTEAFF.

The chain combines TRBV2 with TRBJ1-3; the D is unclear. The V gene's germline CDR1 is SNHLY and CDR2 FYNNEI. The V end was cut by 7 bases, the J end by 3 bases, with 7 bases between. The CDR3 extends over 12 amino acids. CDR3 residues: CASNTIGNTIYF. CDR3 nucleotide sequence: TGTGCCAGCAACACGATTGGAAACACCATATATTTT.

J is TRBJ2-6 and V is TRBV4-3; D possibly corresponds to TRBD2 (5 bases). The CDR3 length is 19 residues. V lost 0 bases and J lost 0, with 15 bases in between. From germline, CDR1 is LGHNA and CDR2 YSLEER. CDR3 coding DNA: TGCGCCAGCAGCCAAGATCCTCGCGGGTCCCGCTCTGGGGCCAACGTCCTGACTTTC. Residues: CASSQDPRGSRSGANVLTF.